This TCR beta chain was sequenced for a study of shared clonotypes between healthy human individuals. Terminally differentiated effector memory CD45RA+ cells were excluded by CCR7 positive selection of CD45RO-negative cells. V shed 3 bases and J shed 5 bases, with 8 bases lying between them. CDR3 length: 12 amino acids. CDR1 SGHAT and CDR2 FQNNGV come from the germline V gene. Worth noting for this clone: Its antigen is as yet unknown.

Study-wide findings and caveats: Only blood underwent sampling, and tissue repertoires likely differ. Four donors shared around 5.2% of their naive CD4 clonotypes. Clonotypes shared by all four donors outscored non-shared clonotypes in generation probability.

Assay execution took place at the deep level. Assay used: immunoSEQ multiplex PCR; TCRdb lists only in-frame clones, some missing. Here the sample spans approximately 2,200,000 clones, roughly 91% being singletons. This clonotype was sampled from a man younger than 35 in good health. Some clones in this sample may be carry-over from other donors' samples. The chain is built from TRBV11-2 and TRBJ2-7; D is unclear. The sequenced material came from naive CD8+ T cells from PBMCs. The CDR3 nucleotides read TGTGCCAGCAGCTTTGAGATCCACGAGCAGTACTTC. It specifies CASSFEIHEQYF.